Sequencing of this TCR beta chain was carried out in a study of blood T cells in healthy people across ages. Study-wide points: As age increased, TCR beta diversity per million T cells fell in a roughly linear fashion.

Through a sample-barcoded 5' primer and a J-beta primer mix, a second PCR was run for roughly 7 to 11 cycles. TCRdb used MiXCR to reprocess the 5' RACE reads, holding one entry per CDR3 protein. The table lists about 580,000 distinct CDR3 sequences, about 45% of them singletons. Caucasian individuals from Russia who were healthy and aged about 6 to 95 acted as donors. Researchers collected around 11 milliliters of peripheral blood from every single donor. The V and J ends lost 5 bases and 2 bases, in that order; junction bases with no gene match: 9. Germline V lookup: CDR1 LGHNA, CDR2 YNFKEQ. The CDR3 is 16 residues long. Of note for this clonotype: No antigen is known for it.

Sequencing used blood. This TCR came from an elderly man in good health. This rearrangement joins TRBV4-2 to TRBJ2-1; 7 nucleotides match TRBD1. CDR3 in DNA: TGTGCCAGCAGCAAGCAGGGACAGCCGACCTACAATGAGCAGTTCTTC. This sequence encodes CASSKQGQPTYNEQFF.